This TCR beta chain was retrieved from a study of cytomegalovirus exposure and HLA in healthy donors. This CDR3 spans 15 amino acids. Study-level points and caveats: TCR association rates varied by HLA locus in a later analysis, with DRB1 highest and HLA-C lowest. Sequencing probably produced one cluster of sequence variants that were highly shared. V- and J-gene trimming in TCR beta was tied to a missense DCLRE1C variant by an analysis performed later. In a later analysis, specific HLA alleles were associated with 15,000 to 20,000 TCR beta sequences at a 0.05 false discovery rate.

A word on this clone: No antigen is known for it.

The PCR was carried out with 60 Vbeta primers and 13 Jbeta primers. Libraries were prepared by immunoSEQ multiplex PCR; TCRdb keeps only in-frame clonotypes and omits some of them. The sample shows 100,000 or so clones, over 60% of them seen only once. The V gene is TRBV21-1, the J gene TRBJ2-7; TRBD2 is taken as the D call from the table, unchecked against the DNA. TRBV21-1 is an annotated pseudogene. The receptor was isolated from a female donor in good health and CMV-seronegative. The sequencing input was PBMCs. CDR3 loop: CASSIRTSGKHEQYF. The CDR3 nucleotides read TGTGCCAGCAGCATCAGGACTAGCGGGAAACACGAGCAGTACTTC.